Listed here are 18 T cell receptor beta chains from one sample, sequenced in a study of cytomegalovirus exposure and HLA in healthy donors. 60 Vbeta and 13 Jbeta primers were used in PCR. Clones were sequenced by immunoSEQ multiplex PCR, and TCRdb holds only the in-frame ones, with some missing. The sample comprises tens of thousands of clones, around 70% of which are singletons, and more than 12% rests with the top ten. Sequenced sample: PBMCs. Every receptor here comes from a woman between 50 and 59 years old in good health and CMV-seropositive.

The chain uses TRBV6-1 and TRBJ1-3; D possibly corresponds to TRBD1 (5 bases). V dropped 2 bases and J dropped 0 bases, with 11 bases sitting between them. This CDR3 has 16 residues. Germline CDR1 MNHNS, CDR2 SASEGT. The DNA for the CDR3 is TGTGCCAGCAGTGAAAGGCAGGGAACCTCTGGAAACACCATATATTTT. Amino acids: CASSERQGTSGNTIYF.

The CDR3 region has the DNA TGTGCCAGCAGTACTAGCGGGAGGACCTACGAGCAGTACTTC. Translation: CASSTSGRTYEQYF. This rearrangement joins TRBV28 to TRBJ2-7; 12 nucleotides agree with TRBD2. The CDR3 spans 14 residues. Germline loops: CDR1 MDHEN, CDR2 SYDVKM. With 5 bases clipped from V and 2 bases from J, the junction kept 1 base outside the gene matches.

This chain uses TRBV7-9 with TRBJ2-3; TRBD2 matches at 15 bases. V was clipped by 0 bases and J by 3 bases; unmatched bases: 4. The germline CDR1 and CDR2 sequences are SEHNR and FQNEAQ (reference sequence). CDR3 length equals 18 residues. The CDR3 region is CASSLAGLAGGRTDTQYF. The DNA of the CDR3 is TGTGCCAGCAGCTTAGCGGGACTAGCGGGAGGTCGTACAGATACGCAGTATTTT.

This clone has only a few counts. The germline gene is not matched at one end of the junction; a read error may be the cause. In the same sample, other DNA sequences code for this CDR3. This chain connects TRBV7-9 to TRBJ2-7, with 7 bases that match TRBD2. The CDR3 is 12 amino acids. Germline V gene lookup returns CDR1 SEHNR and CDR2 FQNEAQ (reference sequence). CDR3 sequence reads: CSSSLGGGEQYF. The CDR3 DNA sequence: TGTTCCAGCAGCTTAGGCGGGGGTGAGCAGTACTTC.

V gene TRBV5-8 combines with J gene TRBJ2-7; 12 nucleotides align to TRBD2. The CDR3 is 15 residues long. Germline loops: CDR1 SGHTS, CDR2 YDEGEE. V gave up 3 bases and J gave up 3 bases; unmatched junction bases: 4. This chain's CDR3 is CASSSWTSGVYEQYF. The CDR3 nucleotides are TGTGCCAGCAGCTCCTGGACTAGCGGGGTCTACGAGCAGTACTTC.

This clone was counted once. The chain carries TRBV18 and TRBJ2-7, with TRBD1 matching 7 bases. V lost 2 bases, J lost 6 bases, and 13 bases stayed unmatched. The CDR3 covers 16 residues. Germline CDR1 and CDR2: KGHSH and LQKENI. The CDR3 loop is CASSPIPDRVFGEQYF. The DNA of the CDR3 is TGTGCCAGCTCACCAATCCCAGACAGGGTTTTCGGCGAGCAGTACTTC.

The chain employs TRBV19 and TRBJ2-1, with D unclear. Per the germline V gene, CDR1 is LNHDA and CDR2 is SQIVND (reference sequence). Trimming removed 4 bases at V and 4 bases at J, with 11 bases between. The CDR3 spans 14 residues. CDR3: CASSTLPGYNEQFF. In nucleotides, the CDR3 is TGTGCCAGTAGTACCCTCCCGGGTTACAATGAGCAGTTCTTC.

This clone turned up a few times. This chain links TRBV18 with TRBJ2-7; tentative D call: TRBD2 (5 bases). The germline V and J ends were trimmed by 3 bases and 3 bases, with 15 bases remaining between them. CDR1 KGHSH and CDR2 LQKENI come from the germline V gene. There are 15 residues in the CDR3. In DNA form, the CDR3 reads TGTGCCAGCTCACCTCCCAATACGGGAAACTACGAGCAGTACTTC. Amino acid sequence: CASSPPNTGNYEQYF.

The genes are TRBV27 and TRBJ2-7; 8 positions agree with TRBD2. The junction had 13 bases not matched to a gene; V was cut back by 5 bases and J by 13 bases. The germline V gene has CDR1 MNHEY and CDR2 SMNVEV (reference sequence). The CDR3 sequence is 13 residues long. CDR3 region: CASSTPDRREAYF. CDR3 nucleotide sequence: TGTGCCAGCAGTACGCCCGATCGGCGGGAGGCCTACTTC.

The rearrangement links TRBV2 to TRBJ2-7, with 13 bases aligning to TRBD2. This CDR3 has 13 residues. Germline V lookup: CDR1 SNHLY, CDR2 FYNNEI. After removal of 9 bases from V and 4 bases from J, the junction contained 3 bases not matched to a gene. CDR3 sequence: CASKLAGGYEQYF. Written as DNA, the CDR3 is TGTGCCAGTAAACTAGCGGGAGGGTACGAGCAGTACTTC.

The chain couples TRBV28 to TRBJ1-1; D uncertain. Trimming removed 8 bases from V and 1 base from J, with 5 bases in between. Germline CDR1 MDHEN, CDR2 SYDVKM. This CDR3 has 11 amino acids. Written as DNA, the CDR3 is TGTGCCAGCTTCCAGAACACTGAAGCTTTCTTT. Translating gives CASFQNTEAFF.

The chain employs TRBV28 and TRBJ2-2; D is undetermined. V was cut by 6 bases and J by 0 bases, with 20 bases left in between. This CDR3 comprises 18 residues. Per the germline V gene, CDR1 is MDHEN and CDR2 is SYDVKM. The CDR3 spells CASRVSRWASPNTGELFF. The CDR3 bases are TGTGCCAGCAGGGTTTCCCGCTGGGCCTCTCCGAACACCGGGGAGCTGTTTTTT. Full variable domain (remainder filled in from reference TRBV28 and TRBJ2-2): DVKVTQSSRYLVKRTGEKVFLECVQDMDHENMFWYRQDPGLGLRLIYFSYDVKMKEKGDIPEGYSVSREKKERFSLILESASTNQTSMYLCASRVSRWASPNTGELFFGEGSRLTVL.

This clone showed up just a few times. This chain connects TRBV11-2 to TRBJ1-1; possible D gene TRBD1, 6 bases. The CDR3 has 12 amino acids. V lost 8 bases and J 4 bases, leaving 11 bases between the germline ends. Germline CDR1 reads SGHAT; CDR2 reads FQNNGV. For the CDR3, the DNA is TGTGCCAGCCGCCAGGGGATCACTGAAGCTTTCTTT. This codes for CASRQGITEAFF.

The chain joins TRBV7-6 to TRBJ2-2; TRBD1 aligns across 7 bases. The CDR3 totals 16 residues. Germline V CDR1 and CDR2: SGHVS, FNYEAQ. The V gene end was trimmed by 3 bases and the J gene end by 1 base; junction bases not matched to a gene: 5. The DNA for the CDR3 is TGTGCCAGCAGCTTTGAGGGGGCAATGAACACCGGGGAGCTGTTTTTT. Residues: CASSFEGAMNTGELFF.

Concerning this clone: The sample contains more than one DNA sequence encoding this CDR3. V usage is TRBV28 and J usage is TRBJ2-2; D unclear. V was pared by 8 bases and J by 1 base, with 5 bases between. This CDR3 region has 12 residues. CDR1 and CDR2 (germline): MDHEN, SYDVKM. CDR3 amino acids: CASSRNTGELFF. The CDR3 DNA reads TGTGCCAGCTCGAGGAACACCGGGGAGCTGTTTTTT.

The chain recombines TRBV5-4 with TRBJ1-2; 8 bases match TRBD1. Germline-derived CDR1 and CDR2 are SGHNT and YYREEE (reference sequence). V gave up 4 bases and J gave up 4 bases; unmatched junction bases: 6. The CDR3 is made up of 14 amino acids. The CDR3 reads CASSQGALPYGYTF. The CDR3 DNA reads as TGTGCCAGCAGCCAGGGGGCCCTCCCCTATGGCTACACCTTC. Using reference TRBV5-4 and TRBJ1-2 for the parts outside the CDR3, the full variable domain is ETGVTQSPTHLIKTRGQQVTLRCSSQSGHNTVSWYQQALGQGPQFIFQYYREEENGRGNFPPRFSGLQFPNYSSELNVNALELDDSALYLCASSQGALPYGYTFGSGTRLTVV.

The V call is TRBV19, the J call TRBJ1-1; TRBD1 might be the D (6 bases). Germline CDR1 reads LNHDA; CDR2 reads SQIVND (reference sequence). The V gene lost 3 bases and the J gene lost 7 bases, with 15 bases spanning the gap. CDR3 length: 14 amino acids. The CDR3, as DNA: TGTGCCAGTAGTATGGTTACAGGGTCGGGTGAAGCTTTCTTT. This sequence encodes CASSMVTGSGEAFF.

The chain is built from TRBV29-1 and TRBJ2-7; 7 bases agree with TRBD2. There are 15 residues in the CDR3. The V and J ends lost 4 bases and 0 bases, in that order; junction bases with no gene match: 9. Germline V gives CDR1 SQVTM, CDR2 ANQGSEA. The CDR3: CSVGGGYGDSYEQYF. The CDR3 nucleotides are TGCAGCGTTGGGGGAGGGTACGGAGACTCCTACGAGCAGTACTTC.